Listed here are 18 T cell receptor beta chains from one sample, sequenced in a study of blood T cell repertoires in COVID-19 (dated by TCRdb to about 2020). The method was the immunoSEQ multiplex PCR assay. Drawn from immuneACCESS, this table holds only the in-frame rearrangements with V and J called that TCRdb kept. Clones are partly lost; checked studies trace under half to an unresolved V gene and leave the rest unexplained. Recorded for this sample are around 340,000 clones; about 86% of them occurred a single time. The ten top clones hold about 7% of the sample. The source material was peripheral blood. Receptor source: a woman aged 55-70 years with COVID-19, enrolled during active disease.

This chain joins TRBV12-5 and TRBJ2-1; 11 bases align to TRBD2. Trimming took 3 bases from V and 7 from J; bases not matched to a gene: 8. In germline, CDR1 is LGHNT, CDR2 FRNRAP. The CDR3 is made up of 16 amino acids. The CDR3 loop reads CASGFLLAGGLNEQFF. The DNA for the CDR3 is TGTGCTAGTGGTTTCCTGTTAGCGGGGGGGTTGAATGAGCAGTTCTTC.

The chain recombines TRBV27 with TRBJ2-3; 15 bases line up with TRBD2. The CDR3 is 17 amino acids. V lost 6 bases to trimming and J lost 6 bases; unmatched junction nucleotides: 10. Germline lookup yields CDR1 MNHEY and CDR2 SMNVEV (reference sequence). This chain's CDR3 is CASSTSRTSGGADTQYF. CDR3 DNA: TGTGCCAGCAGCACCTCGCGGACTAGCGGGGGGGCGGATACGCAGTATTTT.

V usage is TRBV27 and J usage is TRBJ2-7; perhaps TRBD1 as D (6 bases). This CDR3 comprises 14 residues. V lost 5 bases and J 0 bases, leaving 11 bases between the germline ends. Germline CDR1 reads MNHEY; CDR2 reads SMNVEV (reference sequence). CDR3 amino acids: CASSTGTTSYEQYF. The CDR3 DNA reads as TGTGCCAGCAGTACTGGGACAACCTCCTACGAGCAGTACTTC.

The V call is TRBV9, the J call TRBJ2-5; 10 nucleotides agree with TRBD2. The CDR3 has 14 amino acids. Germline V lookup: CDR1 SGDLS, CDR2 YYNGEE. V dropped 4 bases and J dropped 4; count of bases not matched to a gene: 4. CDR3 sequence (DNA): TGTGCCAGCAGCCTTGGACTAGCGGCAGAGACCCAGTACTTC. Encoded protein: CASSLGLAAETQYF.

The J gene is TRBJ2-1, the V gene TRBV5-1, with 9 nucleotides matching TRBD2. With 7 bases clipped from V and 5 bases from J, the junction kept 10 bases outside the gene matches. Germline loops: CDR1 SGHRS, CDR2 YFSETQ. The CDR3 extends over 15 amino acids. CDR3 sequence reads: CASFVAGGLNNEQFF. The CDR3 region has the DNA TGCGCCAGCTTTGTTGCGGGGGGGCTAAACAATGAGCAGTTCTTC. The whole variable domain, filled in from reference TRBV5-1 and TRBJ2-1, reads KAGVTQTPRYLIKTRGQQVTLSCSPISGHRSVSWYQQTPGQGLQFLFEYFSETQRNKGNFPGRFSGRQFSNSRSEMNVSTLELGDSALYLCASFVAGGLNNEQFFGPGTRLTVL.

The chain combines TRBV21-1 with TRBJ2-1; the D segment call TRBD1 is taken from the table without a DNA check. TRBV21-1 is a recognized pseudogene. The CDR3 runs to 15 residues. The CDR3 nucleotides are TGTGCCAGCAGCAAAGACAGTTCTCCGTACAATGAGCAGTTCTTC. Protein: CASSKDSSPYNEQFF.

In its sample, this clone was seen once. For the CDR3, the DNA is TGTGCCAGCAGCCCGGGGGGTGGACGAGGAGAAGGATATTATGAAAAACTGTTTTTT. Translated: CASSPGGGRGEGYYEKLFF. This chain joins TRBV5-6 and TRBJ1-4; possibly TRBD1 for D (5 bases). Germline V lookup: CDR1 SGHDT, CDR2 YYEEEE. V gave up 4 bases and J gave up 6 bases, with 28 bases separating them. The length of the CDR3 is 19 residues.

This rearrangement joins TRBV4-2 to TRBJ2-7, with 8 nucleotides matching TRBD1. This CDR3 is built from 14 residues. From germline, CDR1 is LGHNA and CDR2 YNFKEQ. The ends lost 4 bases at V and 3 bases at J; junction bases unmatched: 5. In DNA form, the CDR3 reads TGTGCCAGCAGCCCCGGGACAGGCATCTACGAGCAGTACTTC. It is translated as CASSPGTGIYEQYF.

This sequence joins TRBV7-7 and TRBJ1-4; 7 bases are a match to TRBD1. Trimming at V came to 5 bases and at J to 4 bases, leaving 7 bases not matched to a gene. The germline gives CDR1 SSHAT, CDR2 FNYEAQ (reference sequence). This CDR3 contains 15 residues. CDR3 in amino acids: CASSQGQTYNEKLFF. As DNA, the CDR3 is TGTGCCAGCAGCCAGGGACAGACTTATAATGAAAAACTGTTTTTT.

The chain carries TRBV6-1 and TRBJ1-3; 8 bases align to TRBD1. CDR1 and CDR2 from the germline V gene are MNHNS and SASEGT. The CDR3 is 15 residues long. After removal of 2 bases from V and 6 bases from J, the junction contained 6 bases not matched to a gene. The CDR3 region has the DNA TGTGCCAGCAGTGAAAGCCAGGGGGCCTTAAACACCATATATTTT. This encodes CASSESQGALNTIYF.

This chain connects TRBV4-1 to TRBJ1-2; weak D call: TRBD1 (6 bases). With 4 bases removed from V and 4 bases from J, the gap between germline ends came to 13 bases. Germline CDR1 is MGHRA and CDR2 is YSYEKL. CDR3 size: 14 residues. The CDR3 coding sequence is TGCGCCAGCAGCCCTTTCAGGGGCCCCTATGGCTACACCTTC. This encodes CASSPFRGPYGYTF.

V usage is TRBV30 and J usage is TRBJ1-1, with 10 nucleotides matching TRBD1. Germline CDR1 GTSNPN, CDR2 SVGIG (reference sequence). The CDR3 is 15 amino acids. After removal of 5 bases from V and 3 bases from J, the junction contained 9 bases not matched to a gene. CDR3 protein: CAWAEGTGVDTEAFF. CDR3 sequence (DNA): TGTGCCTGGGCCGAAGGGACAGGGGTGGACACTGAAGCTTTCTTT.

The V gene is TRBV7-2, the J gene TRBJ1-2; possible D gene TRBD1, 6 bases. Germline loops: CDR1 SGHTA, CDR2 FQGNSA. This CDR3 contains 15 residues. Between the trimmed V and J ends, which lost 1 base and 3 bases, there was a span of 12 bases. CDR3 sequence: CASSLGQGNHYGYTF. The CDR3 nucleotides read TGTGCCAGCAGCTTAGGGCAGGGGAATCACTATGGCTACACCTTC.

The gene calls are TRBV10-3 and TRBJ2-6, with 7 bases that match TRBD2. Trimming cost V 2 bases and J 2 bases; bases outside gene matches: 21. Germline CDR1 and CDR2: ENHRY and SYGVKD. The CDR3 contains 22 residues. Here the CDR3 reads CAISEIHTWGGPFKPGANVLTF. CDR3 nucleotide sequence: TGTGCCATCAGTGAGATCCACACCTGGGGGGGACCGTTTAAACCTGGGGCCAACGTCCTGACTTTC.

The rearrangement links TRBV9 to TRBJ1-2, with D perhaps TRBD1 (6 bases). This CDR3 has 16 residues. Trimming took off 3 bases at V and 8 bases at J, with 23 bases between the two ends. Germline CDR1 is SGDLS and CDR2 is YYNGEE. In nucleotides, the CDR3 is TGTGCCAGCAGCGCTAGTACTCGGACAGAACTATCCGGCTACACCTTC. Amino acid sequence: CASSASTRTELSGYTF.

The chain uses TRBV2 and TRBJ2-5, with a tentative D call TRBD1 (5 bases). The CDR3 has 14 amino acids. V lost 6 bases and J lost 7, with 18 bases in between. Germline V lookup: CDR1 SNHLY, CDR2 FYNNEI. Here the CDR3 reads CASSSVGARGTQYF. Here the CDR3 DNA reads TGTGCCAGCAGCTCGGTAGGGGCCAGAGGGACCCAGTACTTC.

This rearrangement joins TRBV18 to TRBJ2-1; 8 nucleotides line up with TRBD1. CDR3 length: 16 residues. Losses at the gene ends were 3 bases for V and 5 bases for J; bases not matched to a gene: 9. Germline loops: CDR1 KGHSH, CDR2 LQKENI. The CDR3 coding sequence is TGTGCCAGCTCACCGCCAGCTACAGGGGGGCACAATGAGCAGTTCTTC. It yields the protein CASSPPATGGHNEQFF.

The chain joins TRBV27 to TRBJ1-2; D is unresolved. CDR1 is MNHEY, CDR2 SMNVEV, per germline (reference sequence). The CDR3 sequence is 13 residues long. V was pared by 8 bases and J by 5 bases, with 15 bases between. CDR3 nucleotides: TGTGCCAGCTCTCCCTGGGAGTATTATGGCTACACCTTC. Protein: CASSPWEYYGYTF.